The present entry profiles one TCR beta chain with its context. In the authors' methods: Reference gene primer amplification gave estimated nucleated cell counts. The assay was immunoSEQ multiplex PCR, and TCRdb's table has in-frame clones only and misses some. The V and J calls and clone size come from that table; D and trimming were worked out from the DNA. The sample has around 19,000 clones, more than 85% seen once; the top ten hold around 7%. The data are from a study of blood T cell repertoires in COVID-19. Overall study: COVID-19 samples from acute and convalescent phases originated in the United States, Italy and Spain. PBMCs, B-cell-depleted T cells, or T cells were the source of the cDNA or gDNA that made up the material.

V lost 4 bases, J lost 3 bases, and 4 bases stayed unmatched. The CDR3 length is 14 residues. Germline CDR1 and CDR2: SGHDT and YYEEEE. The source of this sequence is a man between 70 and 80 years old with active COVID-19. The chain recombines TRBV5-6 with TRBJ2-7, with TRBD1 identical over 10 bases. The sample comprised peripheral blood. The CDR3 protein is CASSGDRGGYEQYF. CDR3 DNA: TGTGCCAGCAGCGGGGACAGGGGCGGCTACGAGCAGTACTTC.